One sample yielded the 25 T cell receptor beta chains listed below, sequenced in a study of somatic mutations in cytotoxic T cells in rheumatoid arthritis. Here immunoSEQ multiplex PCR was the method, and the copy in TCRdb shows in-frame clones only, minus some. The sample records 10,000 or so clones, about 85% being singletons. The sequenced material came from CD8+ T cells sorted from blood. All receptors derive from an adult with rheumatoid arthritis.

This clone was detected only once. V usage is TRBV9 and J usage is TRBJ2-3, with 8 bases matching TRBD1. Germline V gives CDR1 SGDLS, CDR2 YYNGEE. The CDR3 has 16 amino acids. Germline trimming cut 1 base from V and 3 bases from J; bases unmatched to any gene: 7. CDR3 DNA sequence: TGTGCCAGCAGCGTAACAGGCAGGGGGCGAACAGATACGCAGTATTTT. Protein product: CASSVTGRGRTDTQYF.

This clone is a singleton in its sample. One end of the junction fails to match germline, which may point to a read error. V gene TRBV15 combines with J gene TRBJ1-2, with 7 bases matching TRBD1. CDR1 and CDR2 from the germline V gene are LNHNV and YYDKDF (reference sequence). The CDR3 has 15 residues. The CDR3 coding sequence is TGTGCCACCAGCGGAGACAGGGTGGGGGTTAATGGCTACACCTTC. This encodes CATSGDRVGVNGYTF. Supplemented by reference TRBV15 and TRBJ1-2, the full variable domain reads DAMVIQNPRYQVTQFGKPVTLSCSQTLNHNVMYWYQQKSSQAPKLLFHYYDKDFNNEADTPDNFQSRRPNTSFCFLDIRSPGLGDTAMYLCATSGDRVGVNGYTFGSGTRLTVV.

Only a few counts were recorded for this clone. The CDR3, as DNA: TGTGCCAGCAGCAAGCTTCCCCATGAAGCTTTCTTT. Its translation is CASSKLPHEAFF. This rearrangement joins TRBV14 to TRBJ1-1; D unresolved. The V end was cut by 5 bases, the J end by 7 bases, with 11 bases between. CDR3 length equals 12 residues. Germline lookup yields CDR1 SGHDN and CDR2 FVKESK.

The chain has TRBV5-6 and TRBJ1-5; D is unresolved. Germline lookup yields CDR1 SGHDT and CDR2 YYEEEE. V was cut by 1 base and J by 3 bases, with 8 bases left in between. This CDR3 comprises 14 residues. DNA for the CDR3: TGTGCCAGCAGCTTGTTGACCGACAATCAGCCCCAGCATTTT. This sequence encodes CASSLLTDNQPQHF.

This clone showed up just once. The chain has TRBV14 and TRBJ2-2; no definite D call. The germline V gene encodes CDR1 SGHDN and CDR2 FVKESK. V lost 4 bases to trimming and J lost 2 bases, with 17 bases between them. There are 17 residues in the CDR3. CDR3 in amino acids: CASSLNRGSGNTGELFF. CDR3 nucleotides: TGTGCCAGCAGCCTTAACCGTGGCTCCGGAAACACCGGGGAGCTGTTTTTT.

This sequence joins TRBV9 and TRBJ1-5; no definite D call. CDR1 and CDR2 (germline): SGDLS, YYNGEE. Deletions cut 0 bases from V and 4 bases from J, with 8 bases between. CDR3 length: 14 residues. The CDR3 here is CASSVGGLNQPQHF. CDR3 DNA sequence: TGTGCCAGCAGCGTAGGTGGGCTAAATCAGCCCCAGCATTTT.

This chain links TRBV7-9 with TRBJ2-1; D unclear. Germline CDR1 is SEHNR and CDR2 is FQNEAQ (reference sequence). This CDR3 is built from 11 residues. The V end lost 6 bases, the J end lost 6 bases, and 6 bases lay between the germline ends. CDR3 coding DNA: TGTGCCAGCAGTAGCCCCAATGAGCAGTTCTTC. Residues: CASSSPNEQFF.

The gene calls are TRBV29-1 and TRBJ2-1, with D hard to call. The ends were cut back, 0 bases at V and 5 bases at J, with 2 bases in the middle. The CDR3 is 11 residues long. Germline CDR1 is SQVTM and CDR2 is ANQGSEA. CDR3: CSVEENNEQFF. CDR3 coding DNA: TGCAGCGTTGAAGAGAACAATGAGCAGTTCTTC.

This clone was seen only a few times. V gene TRBV19 combines with J gene TRBJ1-1, with D uncertain. The germline V gene encodes CDR1 LNHDA and CDR2 SQIVND (reference sequence). This CDR3 spans 13 amino acids. V was shortened by 6 bases and J by 4 bases, with 12 bases between the two germline ends. This CDR3 is CASSSNRGTEAFF. In DNA form, the CDR3 reads TGTGCCAGTAGCTCTAACAGAGGCACTGAAGCTTTCTTT. Full variable domain (remainder filled in from reference TRBV19 and TRBJ1-1): DGGITQSPKYLFRKEGQNVTLSCEQNLNHDAMYWYRQDPGQGLRLIYYSQIVNDFQKGDIAEGYSVSREKKESFPLTVTSAQKNPTAFYLCASSSNRGTEAFFGQGTRLTVV.

The rearrangement joins TRBV5-1 to TRBJ2-1; D gene unclear. Germline V lookup: CDR1 SGHRS, CDR2 YFSETQ. V lost 1 base to trimming and J lost 3 bases, with 8 bases between them. The CDR3 contains 14 residues. CDR3 nucleotide sequence: TGCGCCAGCAGCTTGCACAGAAGCTACAATGAGCAGTTCTTC. Amino acid sequence: CASSLHRSYNEQFF.

The V gene is TRBV5-1, the J gene TRBJ1-4; TRBD1 might be the D (5 bases). Germline values: CDR1 SGHRS, CDR2 YFSETQ. This CDR3 is built from 14 residues. Trimming removed 2 bases at V and 4 bases at J, with 9 bases between. The CDR3 coding sequence is TGCGCCAGCAGCTTTGGGACGGATAATGAAAAACTGTTTTTT. This translates into CASSFGTDNEKLFF.

The chain couples TRBV9 to TRBJ1-4, with no clear D. CDR1 SGDLS and CDR2 YYNGEE come from the germline V gene. This CDR3 contains 15 residues. The V and J ends lost 0 bases and 4 bases respectively, with 10 bases between them. The CDR3 nucleotides are TGTGCCAGCAGCGTAGGGTCGGCCCTTAATGAAAAACTGTTTTTT. Its translation: CASSVGSALNEKLFF. The whole variable domain, filled in from reference TRBV9 and TRBJ1-4, reads DSGVTQTPKHLITATGQRVTLRCSPRSGDLSVYWYQQSLDQGLQFLIQYYNGEERAKGNILERFSAQQFPDLHSELNLSSLELGDSALYFCASSVGSALNEKLFFGSGTQLSVL.

This chain uses TRBV4-1 with TRBJ2-4; D unresolved. V was clipped by 4 bases and J by 0 bases, with 10 bases between them. The CDR3 contains 15 residues. Per germline, CDR1 MGHRA and CDR2 YSYEKL. CDR3 loop: CASSPTILAKNIQYF. The CDR3 DNA reads as TGCGCCAGCAGCCCAACCATCTTAGCCAAAAACATTCAGTACTTC.

This chain joins TRBV4-2 and TRBJ2-5; D assignment may be TRBD1 or TRBD2 (6 bases each). The CDR3 has 18 amino acids. V was cut by 0 bases and J by 1 base, with 18 bases left in between. From germline, CDR1 is LGHNA and CDR2 YNFKEQ. CDR3 bases: TGTGCCAGCAGCCAAGATGGGCGGGACACCTACGTCCAAGAGACCCAGTACTTC. It translates to CASSQDGRDTYVQETQYF.

V and J are TRBV7-8 and TRBJ2-1; 13 bases map to TRBD2. The CDR3 extends over 15 amino acids. V was clipped by 6 bases and J by 8 bases; unmatched bases: 7. CDR1 and CDR2 from the germline V gene are SGHVS and FQNEAQ. The CDR3, as DNA: TGTGCCAGCAGACCGGGACTAGCGGGACTAGATGAGCAGTTCTTC. Amino acid sequence: CASRPGLAGLDEQFF.

The CDR3, as DNA: TGTGCCAGCGCTCCGGGGCTCCCGGGGACCCAGTACTTC. This translates into CASAPGLPGTQYF. The J gene is TRBJ2-5, the V gene TRBV5-5; D could derive from TRBD1 or TRBD2 (5 bases each). V was clipped by 7 bases and J by 7 bases, with 17 bases between them. Germline assignment: CDR1 SGHKS and CDR2 YYEKEE (reference sequence). This CDR3 is built from 13 residues. Based on the CDR3 plus reference TRBV5-5 and TRBJ2-5, the full variable domain is DAGVTQSPTHLIKTRGQQVTLRCSPISGHKSVSWYQQVLGQGPQFIFQYYEKEERGRGNFPDRFSARQFPNYSSELNVNALLLGDSALYLCASAPGLPGTQYFGPGTRLLVL.

The chain couples TRBV29-1 to TRBJ2-2, with TRBD2 matching 15 bases. There are 16 residues in the CDR3. Unmatched junction bases numbered 4, after V lost 1 base and J lost 7 bases. CDR1 and CDR2 (germline): SQVTM, ANQGSEA. The CDR3: CSVEGTSGRAHGELFF. CDR3 nucleotides: TGCAGCGTTGAAGGGACTAGCGGGAGGGCCCACGGGGAGCTGTTTTTT.

The chain joins TRBV4-1 to TRBJ1-6; D call uncertain. Germline CDR1 reads MGHRA; CDR2 reads YSYEKL. The CDR3 is 15 residues long. The germline V and J ends were trimmed by 1 base and 4 bases, with 8 bases remaining between them. CDR3 loop: CASSQAAGYNSPLHF. CDR3 DNA sequence: TGCGCCAGCAGCCAAGCGGCAGGATATAATTCACCCCTCCACTTT.

The sample holds one count of this clone. The chain carries TRBV29-1 and TRBJ1-4; possibly TRBD1 for D (6 bases). Per the germline V gene, CDR1 is SQVTM and CDR2 is ANQGSEA. V lost 6 bases and J 4 bases, leaving 15 bases between the germline ends. The CDR3 is 14 amino acids. CDR3 loop: CSVVDSLDNEKLFF. As DNA, the CDR3 is TGCAGCGTAGTGGACAGTCTGGATAATGAAAAACTGTTTTTT.

The J gene is TRBJ2-7, the V gene TRBV19; 8 nucleotides match TRBD1. Per germline, CDR1 LNHDA and CDR2 SQIVND (reference sequence). This CDR3 comprises 14 residues. The J segment lost 5 bases and the V segment lost 5 bases, leaving 8 bases of the junction unmatched. CDR3 in amino acids: CASSPGTGQNEQYF. The CDR3 nucleotides are TGTGCCAGTAGTCCCGGGACAGGTCAGAACGAGCAGTACTTC. Full variable domain (rest looked up from reference TRBV19 and TRBJ2-7): DGGITQSPKYLFRKEGQNVTLSCEQNLNHDAMYWYRQDPGQGLRLIYYSQIVNDFQKGDIAEGYSVSREKKESFPLTVTSAQKNPTAFYLCASSPGTGQNEQYFGPGTRLTVT.

This clone was counted once. The chain has TRBV23-1 and TRBJ1-5; 9 nucleotides line up with TRBD1. TRBV23-1 is sorted into the ORF group, with uncertain function. J gave up 6 bases and V 3 bases, and 6 bases lay outside the gene matches. The CDR3 totals 15 residues. CDR3 nucleotide sequence: TGCGCCAGCAGTCATCTACAGGGGGCTGGTCAGCCCCAGCATTTT. As protein: CASSHLQGAGQPQHF.

The rearrangement joins TRBV7-9 to TRBJ2-3; a weak D match, TRBD1 (5 bases). CDR3 length equals 16 residues. The germline CDR1 and CDR2 sequences are SEHNR and FQNEAQ (reference sequence). V was pared by 0 bases and J by 1 base, with 11 bases between. This CDR3 is CASSLAGPEGTDTQYF. Written as DNA, the CDR3 is TGTGCCAGCAGCTTAGCGGGGCCCGAGGGCACAGATACGCAGTATTTT.

The genes are TRBV25-1 and TRBJ2-7; TRBD1 or TRBD2 may be the D gene (5 bases each). Per germline, CDR1 MGHDK and CDR2 SYGVNS. Trimming removed 3 bases at V and 3 bases at J, with 12 bases between. This CDR3 is built from 14 residues. The CDR3 DNA sequence: TGTGCCAGCAGTGATCCGGGACCGAGCTACGAGCAGTACTTC. Translation: CASSDPGPSYEQYF.

The chain uses TRBV11-1 and TRBJ2-5, with 8 positions matching TRBD1. The CDR3 has 14 amino acids. With V trimmed by 3 bases and J by 5 bases, 5 bases remained unmatched. Germline CDR1 and CDR2: SGHAT and FQDESV (reference sequence). The CDR3 DNA sequence: TGTGCCAGCAGCTTCGAGGGACAGGAGGAGACCCAGTACTTC. This encodes CASSFEGQEETQYF.

The CDR3 here is CASSMRGFYGYTF. In DNA form, the CDR3 reads TGTGCCAGTAGTATGAGGGGCTTCTATGGCTACACCTTC. The gene calls are TRBV19 and TRBJ1-2, with D perhaps TRBD1 (5 bases). CDR1 LNHDA and CDR2 SQIVND come from the germline V gene (reference sequence). V gave up 3 bases and J gave up 4 bases, with 9 bases separating them. This CDR3 spans 13 amino acids.